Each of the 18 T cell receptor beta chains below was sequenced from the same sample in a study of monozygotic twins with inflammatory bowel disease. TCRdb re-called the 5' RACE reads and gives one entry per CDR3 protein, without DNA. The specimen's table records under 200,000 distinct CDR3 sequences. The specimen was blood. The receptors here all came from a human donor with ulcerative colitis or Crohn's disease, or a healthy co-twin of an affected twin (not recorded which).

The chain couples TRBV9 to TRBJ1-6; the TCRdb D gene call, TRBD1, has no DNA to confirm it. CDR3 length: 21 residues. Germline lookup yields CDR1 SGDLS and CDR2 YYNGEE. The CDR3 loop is CASSVGVGALRTGNMNSPLHF.

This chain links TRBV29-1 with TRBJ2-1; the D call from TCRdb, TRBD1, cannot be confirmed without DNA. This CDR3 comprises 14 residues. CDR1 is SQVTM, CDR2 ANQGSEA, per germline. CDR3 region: CSAPRRESYNEQFF.

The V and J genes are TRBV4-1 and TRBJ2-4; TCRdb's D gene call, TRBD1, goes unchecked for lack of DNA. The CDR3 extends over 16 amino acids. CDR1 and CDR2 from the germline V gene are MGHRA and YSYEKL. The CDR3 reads CASSQEGRGWKNIQYF.

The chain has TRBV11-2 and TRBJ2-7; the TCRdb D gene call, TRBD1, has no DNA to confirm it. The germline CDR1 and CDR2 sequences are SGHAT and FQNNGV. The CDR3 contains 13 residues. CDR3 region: CASSGQGFYEQYF.

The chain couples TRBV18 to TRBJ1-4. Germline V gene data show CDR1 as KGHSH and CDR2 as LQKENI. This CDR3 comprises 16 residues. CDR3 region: CASSPRSTGFDEKLFF.

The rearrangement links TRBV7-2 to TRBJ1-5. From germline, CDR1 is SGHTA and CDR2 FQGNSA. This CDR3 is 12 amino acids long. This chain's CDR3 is CASSLNGQPQHF.

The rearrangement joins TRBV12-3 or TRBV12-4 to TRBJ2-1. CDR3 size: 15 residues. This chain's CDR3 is CASSLETHGLNEQFF.

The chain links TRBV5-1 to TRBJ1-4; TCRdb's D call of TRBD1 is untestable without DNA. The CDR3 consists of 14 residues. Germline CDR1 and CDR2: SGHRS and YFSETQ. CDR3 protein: CASNPGGTNEKLFF.

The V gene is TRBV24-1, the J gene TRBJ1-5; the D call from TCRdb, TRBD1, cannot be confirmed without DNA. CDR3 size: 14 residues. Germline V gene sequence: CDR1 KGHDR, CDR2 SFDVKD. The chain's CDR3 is CATSGRDNNQPQHF.

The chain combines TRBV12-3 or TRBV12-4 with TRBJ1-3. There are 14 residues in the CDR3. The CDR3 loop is CASSLPGIGNTIYF.

Here the CDR3 reads CASSLSGNEKLFF. The V and J genes are TRBV28 and TRBJ1-4; TCRdb calls TRBD1, which cannot be checked without DNA. The germline V gene encodes CDR1 MDHEN and CDR2 SYDVKM. The CDR3 has 13 residues.

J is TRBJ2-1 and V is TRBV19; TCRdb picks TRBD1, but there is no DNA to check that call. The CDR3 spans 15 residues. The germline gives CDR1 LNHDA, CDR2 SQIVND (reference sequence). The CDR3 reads CASSISQGAPGEQFF.

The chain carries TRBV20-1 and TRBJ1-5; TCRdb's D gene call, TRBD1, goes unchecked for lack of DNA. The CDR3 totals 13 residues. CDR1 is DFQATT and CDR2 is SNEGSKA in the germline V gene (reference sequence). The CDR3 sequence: CSALRAPSQPQHF.

The CDR3 spells CASSLGLTGGREQYF. The chain joins TRBV5-1 to TRBJ2-7; as DNA is missing, the TRBD1 call by TCRdb cannot be tested. CDR3 length: 15 residues. CDR1 is SGHRS and CDR2 is YFSETQ in the germline V gene.

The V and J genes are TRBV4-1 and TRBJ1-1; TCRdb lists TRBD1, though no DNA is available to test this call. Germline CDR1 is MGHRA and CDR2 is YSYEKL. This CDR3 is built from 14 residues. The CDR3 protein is CASSQGTGATEAFF.

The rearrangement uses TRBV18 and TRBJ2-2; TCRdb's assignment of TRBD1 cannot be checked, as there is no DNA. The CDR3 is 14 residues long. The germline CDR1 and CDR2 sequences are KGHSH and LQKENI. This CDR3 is CASSEQGDTGELFF.

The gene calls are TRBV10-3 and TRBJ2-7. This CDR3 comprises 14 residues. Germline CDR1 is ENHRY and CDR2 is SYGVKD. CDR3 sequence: CAIRGVGAPGEQYF.

The CDR3 spells CASSGDRGLYNEQFF. The gene calls are TRBV5-6 and TRBJ2-1; TCRdb's D call of TRBD1 is untestable without DNA. The CDR3 sequence is 15 residues long. Per germline, CDR1 SGHDT and CDR2 YYEEEE.